This TCR beta chain was observed in a study of blood T cell repertoires in COVID-19. Background on the study: Sources were T cells, B-cell-depleted T cells, or PBMCs; the material itself was cDNA or gDNA.

Per the study methods: Amplification of reference gene primers provided the estimated nucleated cell counts. The protocol was immunoSEQ multiplex PCR, while the TCRdb copy is restricted to in-frame clones and leaves out a portion. V and J calls and clone size follow that table, whereas D and trimming were derived from the DNA. The sample yields approximately 240,000 clones, around 84% seen once. CDR3 size: 18 residues. The V end was cut by 0 bases, the J end by 2 bases, with 17 bases between. CDR1 and CDR2 from the germline V gene are SGHVS and FNYEAQ. This TCR was recovered from a man in his fifties who had recovered from COVID-19. The chain recombines TRBV7-6 with TRBJ1-3, with D possibly being TRBD1 (6 bases). The sequencing sample was made of peripheral blood. The CDR3 reads CASSLAPSQGSAGNTIYF. In DNA, the CDR3 is TGTGCCAGCAGCTTAGCTCCTTCCCAGGGGTCCGCTGGAAACACCATATATTTT.